This T cell receptor (beta chain) was captured in a study of blood T cell repertoires in COVID-19. Study details: Sources were T cells, B-cell-depleted T cells, or PBMCs; the material itself was cDNA or gDNA.

In the original workflow: Amplification of reference gene primers was used by the study to estimate nucleated cell counts. Some clones are missing from TCRdb's copy, which holds only in-frame ones; the method was immunoSEQ multiplex PCR. V, J and clone size are those of that table, while D and trimming were read from the DNA. Among about half a million clones listed, approximately 83% were seen once. J gave up 5 bases and V 4 bases, and 8 bases lay outside the gene matches. Germline CDR1 SGHRS, CDR2 YFSETQ. There are 15 residues in the CDR3. J is TRBJ2-7 and V is TRBV5-1; 11 bases fit TRBD2. Sequencing input: peripheral blood. The source is a human donor in a cohort sampled during active COVID-19. CDR3 amino acids: CASSLLLAGEDEQYF. Written as DNA, the CDR3 is TGCGCCAGCAGCCTCTTACTAGCGGGAGAGGACGAGCAGTACTTC.